A single sample is the source of the 28 T cell receptor beta chains below, sequenced in a study of Ad26.COV2.S vaccination and SARS-CoV-2 variants. Repertoires were generated with immunoSEQ multiplex PCR, while TCRdb's copy carries only in-frame clones and drops some. The sample records 350,000 to 450,000 clones, 75% to 90% being singletons. Treatment reported: over 15 received Ad26.COV2.S at low or high dose, single or two shots; about 5 received placebo; per-sample allocation not given. Day 63 after the first injection of vaccine or placebo was the sampling time. Specimen: peripheral blood, collected in a trial of Ad26.COV2.S vaccine versus placebo. The receptor source for this set is a person aged 18-65 years who received the Ad26.COV2.S COVID-19 vaccine or a placebo.

The gene calls are TRBV7-3 and TRBJ2-1; D is uncertain. This CDR3 is 15 amino acids long. CDR1 is SGHTA and CDR2 is FQGTGA in the germline V gene. Trimming left V 5 bases short and J 0 bases short, with 11 bases between. The CDR3 DNA reads as TGTGCCAGCAGCCAACGGCGTAGCTCCTACAATGAGCAGTTCTTC. Its protein is CASSQRRSSYNEQFF.

The chain carries TRBV4-3 and TRBJ1-2; D is ambiguous. This CDR3 has 18 amino acids. CDR1 and CDR2 from the germline V gene are LGHNA and YSLEER. Trimming shortened V by 2 bases and J by 4 bases, and 23 bases separated the two germline ends. The CDR3 sequence: CASSQQTGFPMAGYGYTF. CDR3 in DNA: TGCGCCAGCAGCCAACAAACCGGGTTTCCTATGGCGGGCTATGGCTACACCTTC.

This chain links TRBV7-2 with TRBJ2-1; D gene uncertain. The CDR3 spans 13 residues. CDR1 and CDR2 (germline): SGHTA, FQGNSA. Trimming stripped 2 bases from V and 12 bases from J, with 14 bases between. CDR3 amino acids: CASSLPSGVGQFF. The CDR3 DNA is TGTGCCAGCAGCTTACCCTCTGGTGTCGGGCAGTTCTTC. The full variable domain, with the rest looked up from reference TRBV7-2 and TRBJ2-1, is GAGVSQSPSNKVTEKGKDVELRCDPISGHTALYWYRQSLGQGLEFLIYFQGNSAPDKSGLPSDRFSAERTGGSVSTLTIQRTQQEDSAVYLCASSLPSGVGQFFGPGTRLTVL.

This rearrangement joins TRBV28 to TRBJ2-2; D remains ambiguous. The CDR3 sequence is 15 residues long. Germline values: CDR1 MDHEN, CDR2 SYDVKM. V was trimmed by 4 bases and J by 3 bases, leaving 12 bases between them. This CDR3 is CASSWSGEDTGELFF. The CDR3 DNA follows: TGTGCCAGCAGTTGGTCAGGAGAAGACACCGGGGAGCTGTTTTTT. The whole variable domain, filled in from reference TRBV28 and TRBJ2-2, reads DVKVTQSSRYLVKRTGEKVFLECVQDMDHENMFWYRQDPGLGLRLIYFSYDVKMKEKGDIPEGYSVSREKKERFSLILESASTNQTSMYLCASSWSGEDTGELFFGEGSRLTVL.

The chain joins TRBV10-2 to TRBJ1-3; TRBD1 matches at 9 bases. This CDR3 has 15 residues. Germline values: CDR1 WSHSY, CDR2 SAAADI. The V and J ends lost 10 bases and 0 bases, in that order; junction bases with no gene match: 7. The CDR3 nucleotides are TGCGCCACTCGGGGGACAGGGAGCTCTGGAAACACCATATATTTT. Amino acid sequence: CATRGTGSSGNTIYF.

CDR3 nucleotides: TGTGCCAGCAGTGACTCCTTACAGGGGTACAATGAGCAGTTCTTC. Translated: CASSDSLQGYNEQFF. This sequence joins TRBV6-4 and TRBJ2-1; 7 nucleotides align to TRBD1. J was trimmed by 4 bases and V by 0 bases; bases with no gene match: 3. CDR1 and CDR2 from the germline V gene are MRHNA and SNTAGT. The CDR3 totals 15 residues.

The V and J genes are TRBV13 and TRBJ1-2, with D perhaps matching TRBD1 (6 bases). V was pared by 8 bases and J by 6 bases, with 19 bases between. CDR1 PRHDT and CDR2 FYEKMQ come from the germline V gene (reference sequence). CDR3 length: 14 residues. CDR3 amino acids: CASVRLQGLDGYTF. The CDR3 nucleotides read TGTGCCAGCGTCCGACTACAGGGTCTCGATGGCTACACCTTC.

The V gene is TRBV10-3, the J gene TRBJ2-7; 12 nucleotides match TRBD2. The germline V gene encodes CDR1 ENHRY and CDR2 SYGVKD. V was clipped by 3 bases and J by 1 base; unmatched bases: 13. This CDR3 region has 19 residues. CDR3 nucleotide sequence: TGTGCCATCAGTGACCCGAGGGTGGCTAGCGGGAGGGGATCCTACGAGCAGTACTTC. As protein: CAISDPRVASGRGSYEQYF.

The chain links TRBV4-2 to TRBJ2-7; 8 bases match TRBD2. V was clipped by 2 bases and J by 6 bases; unmatched bases: 6. The CDR3 length is 14 residues. Germline CDR1 LGHNA, CDR2 YNFKEQ. The CDR3 DNA is TGTGCCAGCAGCCAAAGCGGGAGTGAAGTCGAGCAGTACTTC. Encoded protein: CASSQSGSEVEQYF.

This sequence joins TRBV7-2 and TRBJ1-6; D gene ambiguous. V was shortened by 4 bases and J by 9 bases, with 10 bases between the two germline ends. The CDR3 runs to 13 residues. Looked up from germline, CDR1 is SGHTA and CDR2 is FQGNSA. The CDR3 DNA reads as TGTGCCAGCAGCTATCGATTGGGTTCACCCCTCCACTTT. It translates to CASSYRLGSPLHF.

The V gene is TRBV7-2, the J gene TRBJ1-3; 10 nucleotides agree with TRBD1. The J segment lost 4 bases and the V segment lost 3 bases, leaving 3 bases of the junction unmatched. This CDR3 is built from 15 residues. The V gene's germline CDR1 is SGHTA and CDR2 FQGNSA. CDR3 sequence: CASSFSGQGGNTIYF. The CDR3 nucleotides read TGTGCCAGCAGCTTCTCGGGACAGGGGGGAAACACCATATATTTT.

This clone occurred once. The V and J genes are TRBV5-1 and TRBJ1-4, with TRBD1 matching over 8 bases. The CDR3 spans 15 residues. The germline CDR1 and CDR2 sequences are SGHRS and YFSETQ. J was trimmed by 3 bases and V by 7 bases; bases with no gene match: 8. The chain's CDR3 is CASWTGIGSNEKLFF. The CDR3 bases are TGCGCCAGCTGGACAGGGATCGGGTCTAATGAAAAACTGTTTTTT.

CDR3 protein: CASSLVGQGQETQYF. CDR3 DNA: TGCGCCAGCAGCTTGGTAGGACAGGGCCAAGAGACCCAGTACTTC. The chain joins TRBV5-1 to TRBJ2-5; the match to TRBD1 covers 8 bases. This CDR3 has 15 amino acids. Unmatched junction bases numbered 2, after V lost 0 bases and J lost 1 base. CDR1 is SGHRS, CDR2 YFSETQ, per germline.

V usage is TRBV19 and J usage is TRBJ2-6; 8 nucleotides line up with TRBD1. The CDR3 is 15 amino acids. V trimming: 5 bases; J trimming: 2 bases; junction bases outside the gene matches: 2. Germline CDR1 and CDR2: LNHDA and SQIVND (reference sequence). The CDR3 here is CASSLDRAGANVLTF. CDR3 DNA sequence: TGTGCCAGTAGTCTGGACAGGGCTGGGGCCAACGTCCTGACTTTC.

V is TRBV12-5 and J is TRBJ1-2; tentatively, D is TRBD1 (5 bases). V lost 0 bases, J lost 8 bases, and 13 bases lay in between. The CDR3 length is 14 residues. CDR1 is LGHNT, CDR2 FRNRAP, per germline. The CDR3 region is CASGLVPGTSGYTF. DNA of the CDR3: TGTGCTAGTGGTTTGGTACCAGGGACGTCGGGCTACACCTTC.

The chain has TRBV9 and TRBJ1-6; D is undetermined. V lost 0 bases, J lost 9 bases, and 10 bases lay in between. The CDR3 totals 14 residues. Per germline, CDR1 SGDLS and CDR2 YYNGEE. Here the CDR3 DNA reads TGTGCCAGCAGCGTAGGCCCCCGCGGTTCACCCCTCCACTTT. Translating gives CASSVGPRGSPLHF.

The chain is built from TRBV10-2 and TRBJ2-7, with 8 bases aligning to TRBD1. CDR3 length equals 12 residues. The J segment lost 4 bases and the V segment lost 7 bases, leaving 3 bases of the junction unmatched. CDR1 is WSHSY and CDR2 is SAAADI in the germline V gene. As DNA, the CDR3 is TGCGCCAGCACACAGGGGGTTTACGAGCAGTACTTC. This encodes CASTQGVYEQYF.

V and J are TRBV7-6 and TRBJ2-3; D unclear. The V gene's germline CDR1 is SGHVS and CDR2 FNYEAQ. This CDR3 has 15 residues. V was cut by 5 bases and J by 0 bases, with 12 bases left in between. The CDR3 loop is CASSLRTVSTDTQYF. The CDR3 region has the DNA TGTGCCAGCAGCCTAAGGACGGTCAGCACAGATACGCAGTATTTT.

V gene TRBV6-1 combines with J gene TRBJ2-2, with 9 bases matching TRBD2. This CDR3 comprises 15 residues. With 3 bases clipped from V and 3 bases from J, the junction kept 2 bases outside the gene matches. Germline assignment: CDR1 MNHNS and CDR2 SASEGT. In nucleotides, the CDR3 is TGTGCCAGCAGTGAGCTAGCGGGGTACACCGGGGAGCTGTTTTTT. Translated, it gives CASSELAGYTGELFF.

The CDR3: CASSLGTSGQETQYF. DNA of the CDR3: TGTGCCAGCAGCTTAGGGACTAGCGGACAAGAGACCCAGTACTTC. V usage is TRBV7-9 and J usage is TRBJ2-5; 10 nucleotides align to TRBD2. Per germline, CDR1 SEHNR and CDR2 FQNEAQ (reference sequence). The CDR3 has 15 residues. The V segment lost 1 base and the J segment 2 bases; nucleotides outside the gene matches: 1. The full variable domain, with the rest looked up from reference TRBV7-9 and TRBJ2-5, is DTGVSQNPRHKITKRGQNVTFRCDPISEHNRLYWYRQTLGQGPEFLTYFQNEAQLEKSRLLSDRFSAERPKGSFSTLEIQRTEQGDSAMYLCASSLGTSGQETQYFGPGTRLLVL.

V gene TRBV29-1 combines with J gene TRBJ1-2; possible D gene TRBD1, 5 bases. The germline V and J ends were trimmed by 0 bases and 4 bases, with 15 bases remaining between them. CDR1 is SQVTM, CDR2 ANQGSEA, per germline. There are 15 residues in the CDR3. The CDR3 DNA follows: TGCAGCGTTGAAGACGGGCAGGGTACTGGCTATGGCTACACCTTC. Encoded protein: CSVEDGQGTGYGYTF.

The chain has TRBV2 and TRBJ2-5; D not resolved. Germline-derived CDR1 and CDR2 are SNHLY and FYNNEI. Trimming stripped 0 bases from V and 4 bases from J, with 0 bases between. The CDR3 totals 11 residues. The CDR3 region is CASSEAETQYF. The CDR3 coding sequence is TGTGCCAGCAGTGAAGCAGAGACCCAGTACTTC.

Details on this clone: Within the sample, other DNA sequences also encode this same CDR3. The V gene is TRBV5-1, the J gene TRBJ1-1; D is perhaps TRBD1 (5 bases). This CDR3 region has 14 residues. Germline values: CDR1 SGHRS, CDR2 YFSETQ. V was trimmed by 2 bases and J by 1 base, leaving 9 bases between them. As DNA, the CDR3 is TGCGCCAGCAGCTTAGTAGGGACGAACACTGAAGCTTTCTTT. Translation: CASSLVGTNTEAFF. The full variable domain, completed using reference TRBV5-1 and TRBJ1-1, is KAGVTQTPRYLIKTRGQQVTLSCSPISGHRSVSWYQQTPGQGLQFLFEYFSETQRNKGNFPGRFSGRQFSNSRSEMNVSTLELGDSALYLCASSLVGTNTEAFFGQGTRLTVV.

This sequence joins TRBV19 and TRBJ2-4; 9 bases agree with TRBD1. The ends lost 7 bases at V and 2 bases at J; junction bases unmatched: 9. CDR3 length: 16 amino acids. Germline V gene lookup returns CDR1 LNHDA and CDR2 SQIVND (reference sequence). Here the CDR3 reads CASTPTGGWTKNIQYF. The CDR3 DNA reads TGTGCCAGTACCCCCACAGGGGGCTGGACCAAAAACATTCAGTACTTC.

The V gene is TRBV11-2, the J gene TRBJ2-6; D may be TRBD2 (5 bases). CDR3 length: 16 residues. In germline, CDR1 is SGHAT, CDR2 FQNNGV. Trimming took off 4 bases at V and 2 bases at J, with 12 bases between the two ends. CDR3 in DNA: TGTGCCAGCAGCTCGACGTGGAGGACTGGGGCCAACGTCCTGACTTTC. Translating it yields CASSSTWRTGANVLTF.

The gene calls are TRBV9 and TRBJ1-4; the match to TRBD1 covers 7 bases. The CDR3 contains 15 residues. With V trimmed by 3 bases and J by 11 bases, 13 bases remained unmatched. The V gene's germline CDR1 is SGDLS and CDR2 YYNGEE. The CDR3 bases are TGTGCCAGCAGCGCACAAAACAGTCGGGGACAGAAACTGTTTTTT. This translates into CASSAQNSRGQKLFF.

V is TRBV3-1 (or the pseudogene TRBV3-2) and J is TRBJ1-2; D ambiguous. From germline, CDR1 is LGHDT and CDR2 YNNKEL (reference sequence). The CDR3 runs to 12 residues. The germline V and J ends were trimmed by 2 bases and 2 bases, with 3 bases remaining between them. The CDR3 protein is CASSQQNYGYTF. Written as DNA, the CDR3 is TGTGCCAGCAGCCAACAAAACTATGGCTACACCTTC.

This chain uses TRBV30 with TRBJ1-3; D remains ambiguous. The length of the CDR3 is 16 residues. Germline lookup yields CDR1 GTSNPN and CDR2 SVGIG (reference sequence). V was cut by 3 bases and J by 0 bases, with 15 bases left in between. The CDR3 sequence: CAWRPPQGSSGNTIYF. CDR3 in DNA: TGTGCCTGGAGGCCACCTCAAGGCAGCTCTGGAAACACCATATATTTT. Full variable domain (rest looked up from reference TRBV30 and TRBJ1-3): SQTIHQWPATLVQPVGSPLSLECTVEGTSNPNLYWYRQAAGRGLQLLFYSVGIGQISSEVPQNLSASRPQDRQFILSSKKLLLSDSGFYLCAWRPPQGSSGNTIYFGEGSWLTVV.